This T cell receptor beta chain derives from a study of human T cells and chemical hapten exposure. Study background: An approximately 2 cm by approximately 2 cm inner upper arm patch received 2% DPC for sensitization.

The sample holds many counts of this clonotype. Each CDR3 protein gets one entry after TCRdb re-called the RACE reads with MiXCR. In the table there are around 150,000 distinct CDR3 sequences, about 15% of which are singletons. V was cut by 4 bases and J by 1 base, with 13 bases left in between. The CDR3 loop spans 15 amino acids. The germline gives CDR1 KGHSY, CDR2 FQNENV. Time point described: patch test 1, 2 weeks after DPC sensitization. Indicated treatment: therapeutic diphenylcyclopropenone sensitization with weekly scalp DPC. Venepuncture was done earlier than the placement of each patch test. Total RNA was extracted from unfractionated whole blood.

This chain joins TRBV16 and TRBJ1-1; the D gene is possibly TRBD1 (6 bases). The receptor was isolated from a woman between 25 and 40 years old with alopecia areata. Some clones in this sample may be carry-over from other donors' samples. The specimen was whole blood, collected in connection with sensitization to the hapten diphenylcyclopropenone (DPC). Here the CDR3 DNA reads TGTGCCAGCAGCCTAAGAGACAGGACGAACACTGAAGCTTTCTTT. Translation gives CASSLRDRTNTEAFF.